Below, one T cell receptor (beta chain) is given with its context. Its antigen remains unidentified. The entry originates in a study of cytomegalovirus exposure and HLA in healthy donors. Study background: Caucasian-associated ancestry cluster membership applied to about 80% of 398 genotyped donors.

The PCR contained 60 Vbeta and 13 Jbeta primers. The protocol was immunoSEQ multiplex PCR, while the TCRdb copy is restricted to in-frame clones and leaves out a portion. The sample lists about 220,000 clones, less than 85% occurring once. This CDR3 comprises 11 residues. Trimming took 6 bases from V and 9 from J, leaving 11 bases between them. Looked up from germline, CDR1 is MNHEY and CDR2 is SMNVEV (reference sequence). Study-wide results and caveats: TCR sequences were mostly rare, though some public TCRs occurred in many donors. In vitro work confirmed that a few CMV-associated chains recognize CMV antigens. A later analysis linked a missense DCLRE1C variant to TCR beta V- and J-gene trimming.

V gene TRBV27 combines with J gene TRBJ1-2, with a tentative D call TRBD1 (5 bases). Sequenced sample: PBMCs. This sequence was found in a man in his late teens or twenties in good health and CMV-seronegative. The CDR3 sequence is CASRTGGSYTF. In DNA, the CDR3 is TGTGCCAGCAGGACCGGGGGGAGCTACACCTTC.